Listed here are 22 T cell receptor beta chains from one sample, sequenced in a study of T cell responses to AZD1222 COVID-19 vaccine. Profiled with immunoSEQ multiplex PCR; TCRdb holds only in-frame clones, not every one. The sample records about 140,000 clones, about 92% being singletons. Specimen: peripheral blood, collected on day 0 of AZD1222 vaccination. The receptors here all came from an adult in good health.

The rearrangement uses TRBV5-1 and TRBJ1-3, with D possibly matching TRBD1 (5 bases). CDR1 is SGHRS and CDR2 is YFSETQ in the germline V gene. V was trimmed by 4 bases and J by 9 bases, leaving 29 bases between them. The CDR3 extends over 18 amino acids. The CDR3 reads CASSTKTQSGVRGGTIYF. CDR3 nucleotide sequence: TGCGCCAGCAGCACCAAAACACAGTCCGGCGTAAGGGGCGGCACCATATATTTT.

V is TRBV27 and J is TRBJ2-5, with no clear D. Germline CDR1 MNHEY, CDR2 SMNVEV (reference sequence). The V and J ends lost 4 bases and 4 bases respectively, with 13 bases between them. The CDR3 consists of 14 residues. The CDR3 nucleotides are TGTGCCAGCAGTTCTCTTGGGGTAGCAGAGACCCAGTACTTC. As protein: CASSSLGVAETQYF.

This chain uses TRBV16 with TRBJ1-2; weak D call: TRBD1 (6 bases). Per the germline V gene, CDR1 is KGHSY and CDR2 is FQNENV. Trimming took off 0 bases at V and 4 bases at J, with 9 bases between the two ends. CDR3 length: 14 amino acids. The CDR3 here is CASSQSATGYGYTF. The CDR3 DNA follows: TGTGCCAGCAGCCAATCCGCGACAGGCTATGGCTACACCTTC.

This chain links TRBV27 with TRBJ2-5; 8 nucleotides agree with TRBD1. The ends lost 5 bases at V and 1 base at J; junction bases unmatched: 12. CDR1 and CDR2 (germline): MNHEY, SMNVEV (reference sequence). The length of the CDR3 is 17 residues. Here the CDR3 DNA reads TGTGCCAGCAGTCCGATCAGGGGGCGGTACTTCCAAGAGACCCAGTACTTC. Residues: CASSPIRGRYFQETQYF.

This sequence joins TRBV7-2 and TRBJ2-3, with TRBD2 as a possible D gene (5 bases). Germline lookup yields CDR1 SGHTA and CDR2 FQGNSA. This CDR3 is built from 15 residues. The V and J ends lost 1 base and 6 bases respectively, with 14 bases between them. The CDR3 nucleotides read TGTGCCAGCAGCTTAGTGGGAGTTATGGAGGATACGCAGTATTTT. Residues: CASSLVGVMEDTQYF.

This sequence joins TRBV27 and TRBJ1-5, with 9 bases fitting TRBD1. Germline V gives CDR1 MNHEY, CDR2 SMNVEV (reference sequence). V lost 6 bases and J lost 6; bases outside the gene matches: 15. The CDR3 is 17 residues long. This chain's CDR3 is CASRPAHLGQGGQPQHF. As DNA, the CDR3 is TGTGCCAGCAGACCCGCGCACCTGGGACAGGGAGGTCAGCCCCAGCATTTT.

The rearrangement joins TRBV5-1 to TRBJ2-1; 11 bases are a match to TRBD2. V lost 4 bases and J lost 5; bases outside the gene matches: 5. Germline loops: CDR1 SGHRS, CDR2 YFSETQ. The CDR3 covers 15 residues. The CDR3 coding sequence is TGCGCCAGCAGCATAGCGGGAGGGCCCCACAATGAGCAGTTCTTC. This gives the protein CASSIAGGPHNEQFF. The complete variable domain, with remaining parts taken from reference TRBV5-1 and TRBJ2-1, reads KAGVTQTPRYLIKTRGQQVTLSCSPISGHRSVSWYQQTPGQGLQFLFEYFSETQRNKGNFPGRFSGRQFSNSRSEMNVSTLELGDSALYLCASSIAGGPHNEQFFGPGTRLTVL.

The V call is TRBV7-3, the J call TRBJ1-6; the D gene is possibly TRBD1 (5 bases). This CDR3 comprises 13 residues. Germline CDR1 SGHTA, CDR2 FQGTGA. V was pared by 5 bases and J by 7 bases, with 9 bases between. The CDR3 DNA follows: TGTGCCAGCAGCCCGGGACCCAATTCACCCCTCCACTTT. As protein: CASSPGPNSPLHF.

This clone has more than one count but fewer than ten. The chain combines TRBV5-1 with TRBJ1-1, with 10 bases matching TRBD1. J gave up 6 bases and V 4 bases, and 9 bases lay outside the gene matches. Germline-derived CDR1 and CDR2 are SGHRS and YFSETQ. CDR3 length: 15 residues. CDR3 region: CASSLPGQGRPEAFF. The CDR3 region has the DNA TGCGCCAGCAGCCTACCGGGACAGGGGAGACCTGAAGCTTTCTTT.

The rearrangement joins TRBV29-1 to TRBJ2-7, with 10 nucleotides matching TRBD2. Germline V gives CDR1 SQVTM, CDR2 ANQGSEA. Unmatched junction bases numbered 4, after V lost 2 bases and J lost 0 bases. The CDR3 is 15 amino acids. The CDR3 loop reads CSVEWLAGDSYEQYF. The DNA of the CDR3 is TGCAGCGTTGAATGGCTAGCGGGAGACTCCTACGAGCAGTACTTC.

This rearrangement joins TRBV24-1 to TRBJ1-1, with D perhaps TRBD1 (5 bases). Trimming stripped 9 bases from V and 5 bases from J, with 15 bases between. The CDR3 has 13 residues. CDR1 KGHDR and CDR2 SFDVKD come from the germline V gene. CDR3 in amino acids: CATRAQGGTEAFF. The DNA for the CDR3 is TGTGCCACCCGAGCTCAGGGCGGGACTGAAGCTTTCTTT.

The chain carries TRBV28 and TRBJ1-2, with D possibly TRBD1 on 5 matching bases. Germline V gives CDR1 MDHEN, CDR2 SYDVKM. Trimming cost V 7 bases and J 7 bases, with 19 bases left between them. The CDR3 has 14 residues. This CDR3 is CASISPRVSGGYTF. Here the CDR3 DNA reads TGTGCCAGCATATCCCCCAGGGTTTCAGGTGGCTACACCTTC.

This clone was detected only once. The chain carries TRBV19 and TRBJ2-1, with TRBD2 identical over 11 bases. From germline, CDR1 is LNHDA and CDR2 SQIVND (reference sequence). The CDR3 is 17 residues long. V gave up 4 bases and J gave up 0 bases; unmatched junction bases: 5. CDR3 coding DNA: TGTGCCAGTAGTACAAGTAGCGGGAGGGCCTCCTACAATGAGCAGTTCTTC. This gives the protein CASSTSSGRASYNEQFF.

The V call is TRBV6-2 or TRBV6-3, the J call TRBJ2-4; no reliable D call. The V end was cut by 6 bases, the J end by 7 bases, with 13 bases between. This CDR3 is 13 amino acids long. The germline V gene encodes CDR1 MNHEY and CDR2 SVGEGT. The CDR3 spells CASSLRRRNIQYF. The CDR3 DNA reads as TGTGCCAGCAGCCTGAGGAGACGGAACATTCAGTACTTC.

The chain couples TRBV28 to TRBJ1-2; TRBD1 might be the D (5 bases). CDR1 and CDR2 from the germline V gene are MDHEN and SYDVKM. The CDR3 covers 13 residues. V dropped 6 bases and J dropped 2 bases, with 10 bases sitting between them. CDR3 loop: CASSSTANYGYTF. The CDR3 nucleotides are TGTGCCAGCAGCTCGACAGCAAACTATGGCTACACCTTC.

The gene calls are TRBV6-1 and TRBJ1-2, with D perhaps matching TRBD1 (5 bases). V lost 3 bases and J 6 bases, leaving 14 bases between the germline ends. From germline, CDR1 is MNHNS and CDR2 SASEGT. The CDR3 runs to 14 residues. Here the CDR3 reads CASSDQGPINGYTF. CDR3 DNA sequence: TGTGCCAGCAGTGACCAGGGTCCCATCAATGGCTACACCTTC.

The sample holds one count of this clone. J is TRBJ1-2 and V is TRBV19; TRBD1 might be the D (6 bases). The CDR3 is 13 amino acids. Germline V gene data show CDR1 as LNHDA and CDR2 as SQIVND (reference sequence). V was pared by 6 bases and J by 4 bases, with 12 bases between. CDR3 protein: CASRTTGFYGYTF. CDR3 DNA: TGTGCCAGTAGGACTACAGGGTTCTATGGCTACACCTTC. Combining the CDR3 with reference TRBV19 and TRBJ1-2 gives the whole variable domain DGGITQSPKYLFRKEGQNVTLSCEQNLNHDAMYWYRQDPGQGLRLIYYSQIVNDFQKGDIAEGYSVSREKKESFPLTVTSAQKNPTAFYLCASRTTGFYGYTFGSGTRLTVV.

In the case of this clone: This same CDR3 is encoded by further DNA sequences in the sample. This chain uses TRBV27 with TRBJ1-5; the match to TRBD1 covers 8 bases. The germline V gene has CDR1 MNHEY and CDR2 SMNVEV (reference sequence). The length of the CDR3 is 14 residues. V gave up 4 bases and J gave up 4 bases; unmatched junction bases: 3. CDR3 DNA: TGTGCCAGCAGTTCCCGGACAGGGAATCAGCCCCAGCATTTT. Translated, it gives CASSSRTGNQPQHF.

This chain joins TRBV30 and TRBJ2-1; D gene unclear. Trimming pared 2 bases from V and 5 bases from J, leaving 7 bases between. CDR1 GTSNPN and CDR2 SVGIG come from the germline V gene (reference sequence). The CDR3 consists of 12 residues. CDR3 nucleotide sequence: TGTGCCTGGAGTCCCTCAAACAATGAGCAGTTCTTC. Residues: CAWSPSNNEQFF.

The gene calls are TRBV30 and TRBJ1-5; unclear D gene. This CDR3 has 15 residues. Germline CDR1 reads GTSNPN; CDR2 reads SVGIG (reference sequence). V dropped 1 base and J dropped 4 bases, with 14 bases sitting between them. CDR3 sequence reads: CAWSDRGNGNQPQHF. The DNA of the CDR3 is TGTGCCTGGAGTGATCGGGGAAACGGGAATCAGCCCCAGCATTTT.

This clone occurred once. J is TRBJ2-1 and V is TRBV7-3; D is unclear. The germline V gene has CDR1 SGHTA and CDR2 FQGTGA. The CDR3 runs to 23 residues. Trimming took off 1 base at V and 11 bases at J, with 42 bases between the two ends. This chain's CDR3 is CASSLNWRNPRGPVSIHSKKQFF. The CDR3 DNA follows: TGTGCCAGCAGCTTAAATTGGCGCAACCCACGTGGACCCGTTTCGATACACTCGAAAAAGCAGTTCTTC.

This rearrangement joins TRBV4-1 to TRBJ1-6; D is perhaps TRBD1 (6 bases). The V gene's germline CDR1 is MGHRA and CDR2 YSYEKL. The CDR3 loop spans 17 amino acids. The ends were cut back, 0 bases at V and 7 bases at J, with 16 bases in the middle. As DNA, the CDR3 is TGCGCCAGCAGCCAAGAGCTCCGTACAGGGTCAAATTCACCCCTCCACTTT. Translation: CASSQELRTGSNSPLHF.